This entry lists 2 T cell receptor beta chains sequenced from one sample in a study of cytomegalovirus exposure and HLA in healthy donors (dated by TCRdb to the late 2010s). Library preparation used the immunoSEQ multiplex PCR assay. For the multiplex PCR, a mixture combining 60 forward primers for TCR Vbeta segments and 13 reverse primers for TCR Jbeta segments was used. As stored in TCRdb, this immuneACCESS dataset retains in-frame rearrangements with V and J assigned. A fraction of the clones does not appear; measured against another copy, unresolved V genes explain less than half of the discrepancy, and the remainder lacks a known reason. Present in this sample are more than 95,000 clones, roughly 10% of which were seen just once. Clones ranked in the top ten supply about 4.6% of the sample. Material for sequencing was PBMCs. The receptors originated from a woman between 18 and 30 years old in good health and CMV-seropositive.

V and J are TRBV7-8 and TRBJ2-6, with a tentative D call TRBD2 (5 bases). V gave up 6 bases and J gave up 2 bases, with 11 bases separating them. Germline loops: CDR1 SGHVS, CDR2 FQNEAQ. This CDR3 comprises 15 residues. CDR3 in amino acids: CASRLDGTGANVLTF. Written as DNA, the CDR3 is TGTGCCAGCAGACTAGACGGGACTGGGGCCAACGTCCTGACTTTC.

This clone has only a few counts. This chain links TRBV7-9 with TRBJ2-1; 9 bases map to TRBD2. CDR3 length: 17 residues. The V gene end was trimmed by 5 bases and the J gene end by 5 bases; junction bases not matched to a gene: 13. Germline CDR1 and CDR2: SEHNR and FQNEAQ (reference sequence). The CDR3 sequence: CASSPGTGTSKHNEQFF. The CDR3 coding sequence is TGTGCCAGCAGCCCTGGGACCGGGACTAGCAAACACAATGAGCAGTTCTTC.